This is a list of T cell receptor beta chains from one sample in a study of human T cells and chemical hapten exposure. From the RACE reads, TCRdb called clonotypes with MiXCR, one entry per CDR3 protein. The sample has more than 150,000 distinct CDR3 sequences, about 22% seen once. This specimen consisted of whole blood, obtained in connection with sensitization to the hapten diphenylcyclopropenone (DPC). These TCRs come from a woman between 40 and 55 years old with alopecia areata. Some clones in this sample may be carry-over from other donors' samples. The CDR3 runs from the conserved cysteine through the conserved F or W. D genes are given only for firm matches. Clone size is not always given. Where it is, it says once, few, many or a class for expanded clones.

d_call clone_size j_call v_call cdr3_aa cdr3_nt
. . TRBJ2-1 TRBV4-1 CASSQEWTTVTDF TGCGCCAGCAGCCAAGAGTGGACTACCGTGACGGATTTC
TRBD1 . TRBJ2-1 TRBV7-9 CASSSGQGEQFF TGTGCCAGCAGCTCTGGACAGGGTGAGCAGTTCTTC
. . TRBJ2-3 TRBV28 CASSFTEPYTQYF TGTGCCAGCAGTTTTACGGAGCCTTATACGCAGTATTTT
. few TRBJ2-7 TRBV28 CASSSPTTYEQYF TGTGCCAGCAGTTCACCGACTACCTACGAGCAGTACTTC
. few TRBJ1-1 TRBV5-6 CASSLEDYGPEAFF TGTGCCAGCAGCTTGGAGGATTATGGGCCTGAAGCTTTCTTT
. few TRBJ2-3 TRBV27 CASSSRRFTDTQYF TGTGCCAGCAGTAGTCGACGGTTCACAGATACGCAGTATTTT
TRBD1 few TRBJ2-3 TRBV5-1 CASSRSGQEADTQYF TGCGCCAGCAGTCGGTCGGGACAGGAGGCAGATACGCAGTATTTT
TRBD2 . TRBJ2-1 TRBV4-2 CASSLTSGIPGEQFF TGTGCCAGCAGTCTGACTAGCGGGATTCCCGGTGAGCAGTTCTTC
TRBD2 . TRBJ2-2 TRBV7-2 CASNLAASGGKNTGELFF TGTGCCAGCAACTTAGCGGCTAGCGGAGGGAAGAACACCGGGGAGCTGTTTTTT
. . TRBJ2-2 TRBV20-1 CSAPWGYPGELFF TGCAGTGCCCCCTGGGGATATCCCGGGGAGCTGTTTTTT
. . TRBJ1-1 TRBV20-1 CSASREEAFF TGCAGTGCTAGTCGGGAAGAAGCTTTCTTT
TRBD1 . TRBJ2-1 TRBV29-1 CSVEQTGGVGEQFF TGCAGCGTTGAACAAACAGGGGGAGTCGGGGAGCAGTTCTTC
. . TRBJ1-1 TRBV6-5 CASRPDSANTEAFF TGTGCCAGCAGACCTGACAGTGCGAACACTGAAGCTTTCTTT
. . TRBJ2-1 TRBV5-1 CASSLSSDNEQFF TGCGCCAGCAGCTTGAGTTCGGACAATGAGCAGTTCTTC
TRBD1 . TRBJ1-2 TRBV29-1 CSVDIAGTGGIGTF TGCAGCGTTGATATTGCCGGGACAGGGGGTATTGGCACCTTC
TRBD1 few TRBJ2-7 TRBV27 CASSPRTGEQYF TGTGCCAGCAGTCCCCGGACAGGCGAGCAGTACTTC
. . TRBJ2-7 TRBV28 CASASGYITYEQYF TGTGCCAGCGCCTCGGGCTACATCACCTACGAGCAGTACTTC
. . TRBJ2-1 TRBV29-1 CSVEDTGDYNEQFF TGCAGCGTTGAAGATACCGGAGACTACAATGAGCAGTTCTTC
TRBD1 . TRBJ2-3 TRBV11-1 CASSTDRGTDTQYF TGTGCCAGCAGCACCGACAGGGGCACAGATACGCAGTATTTT
. . TRBJ1-1 TRBV20-1 CRASHTSLNTEAFF TGCAGGGCGAGCCACACCTCGTTGAACACTGAAGCTTTCTTT
. few TRBJ1-2 TRBV28 CASSSPWRVNYGYTF TGTGCCAGCAGTTCGCCGTGGAGGGTTAACTATGGCTACACCTTC
. many TRBJ2-7 TRBV12-3/TRBV12-4 CASSSRPGGEQYF TGTGCCAGCAGTTCACGCCCAGGGGGGGAGCAGTACTTC
. few TRBJ1-4 TRBV4-3 CASSQDLHGGGGEKLFF TGCGCCAGCAGCCAAGATCTTCACGGGGGAGGTGGCGAAAAACTGTTTTTT
TRBD1 . TRBJ1-5 TRBV28 CASSSDRVRQPQHF TGTGCCAGCAGTTCCGACAGGGTACGACAGCCCCAGCATTTT
. few TRBJ2-7 TRBV9 CASSKLARGEQYF TGTGCCAGCAGCAAACTAGCCCGCGGCGAGCAGTACTTC
. few TRBJ2-7 TRBV4-1 CASSQDSGSFYYEQYF TGCGCCAGCAGCCAAGATAGTGGGTCTTTCTACTACGAGCAGTACTTC
. . TRBJ1-5 TRBV4-1 CASSQDQNFNQPQHF TGCGCCAGCAGCCAAGATCAGAACTTCAATCAGCCCCAGCATTTT
TRBD1 . TRBJ2-7 TRBV5-1 CASRRQGYEQYF TGCGCCAGCAGGAGACAGGGGTACGAGCAGTACTTC
. . TRBJ1-6 TRBV10-3 CAISDRPSEALHF TGTGCCATCAGTGACAGGCCTTCTGAGGCCCTCCACTTT
. . TRBJ2-1 TRBV28 CASSLGDRYNEQFF TGTGCCAGCAGTTTGGGTGACAGATACAATGAGCAGTTCTTC
TRBD1 . TRBJ2-7 TRBV20-1 CSAETGTAPYEQYF TGCAGTGCTGAGACCGGGACAGCGCCCTACGAGCAGTACTTC
. few TRBJ2-2 TRBV10-3 CAISSDRTYTGELFF TGTGCCATCAGTAGTGACAGGACATACACCGGGGAGCTGTTTTTT
. few TRBJ2-7 TRBV19 CASSISRGPYEQYF TGTGCCAGTAGTATTTCCCGGGGGCCCTACGAGCAGTACTTC